These 30 T cell receptor beta chains share one sample of origin, sequenced in a study of shared clonotypes between healthy human individuals. Cells designated naive CD8 were CD45RO-negative and were positively selected for CCR7, with terminally differentiated effector memory CD45RA+ cells excluded. The data were produced by immunoSEQ multiplex PCR, yet TCRdb's version contains in-frame clones alone and is incomplete. The sample includes around 2,000,000 clones, about 95% of them seen just once. Sequencing was done on a sample of naive CD8+ T cells sorted from blood. These receptors all come from a man aged 18 to 29 in good health.

CDR3 DNA sequence: TGTGCCAGCAGCTCTGACACCTATATCGACTACGAGCAGTACTTC. It specifies CASSSDTYIDYEQYF. The chain combines TRBV11-2 with TRBJ2-7; D is uncertain. V was pared by 4 bases and J by 3 bases, with 16 bases between. CDR1 is SGHAT, CDR2 FQNNGV, per germline. The CDR3 contains 15 residues.

The chain joins TRBV25-1 to TRBJ2-7; D ambiguous. The CDR3 runs to 13 residues. V lost 4 bases and J lost 1, with 8 bases in between. Germline V gives CDR1 MGHDK, CDR2 SYGVNS. The CDR3 region is CASSVSVSYEQYF. CDR3 DNA sequence: TGTGCCAGCAGTGTCTCTGTGTCCTACGAGCAGTACTTC.

This clone was seen more than once but under ten times. V usage is TRBV27 and J usage is TRBJ1-1; no clear D. The CDR3 covers 13 residues. Looked up from germline, CDR1 is MNHEY and CDR2 is SMNVEV (reference sequence). The V gene lost 5 bases and the J gene lost 0 bases, with 7 bases spanning the gap. CDR3 DNA: TGTGCCAGCAGTCAACTCCTGAACACTGAAGCTTTCTTT. Translation: CASSQLLNTEAFF.

This chain joins TRBV5-1 and TRBJ2-1; D might be TRBD2 (7 bases). Trimming pared 0 bases from V and 8 bases from J, leaving 12 bases between. From germline, CDR1 is SGHRS and CDR2 YFSETQ. CDR3 length: 14 residues. This CDR3 is CASSLVGGAYEQFF. CDR3 bases: TGCGCCAGCAGCTTGGTTGGGGGGGCGTATGAGCAGTTCTTC.

This chain joins TRBV5-1 and TRBJ1-3; no clear D gene. CDR3 length: 13 residues. V was clipped by 5 bases and J by 4 bases, with 10 bases between them. Germline CDR1 SGHRS, CDR2 YFSETQ. This CDR3 reads CASRLTEGNTIYF. CDR3 sequence (DNA): TGCGCCAGCAGGCTCACGGAAGGAAACACCATATATTTT.

The genes are TRBV2 and TRBJ1-4, with D unclear. Germline loops: CDR1 SNHLY, CDR2 FYNNEI. This CDR3 has 14 residues. Trimming took off 0 bases at V and 8 bases at J, with 10 bases between the two ends. CDR3 loop: CASSEAQLIEKLFF. The CDR3 DNA follows: TGTGCCAGCAGTGAAGCACAACTGATCGAAAAACTGTTTTTT. The full variable domain, with the rest looked up from reference TRBV2 and TRBJ1-4, is EPEVTQTPSHQVTQMGQEVILRCVPISNHLYFYWYRQILGQKVEFLVSFYNNEISEKSEIFDDQFSVERPDGSNFTLKIRSTKLEDSAMYFCASSEAQLIEKLFFGSGTQLSVL.

The chain recombines TRBV7-2 with TRBJ2-1; 10 positions agree with TRBD1. CDR1 and CDR2 (germline): SGHTA, FQGNSA. V shed 1 base, J shed 4 bases, and the junction held 1 base outside the gene matches. This CDR3 comprises 15 residues. CDR3 region: CASSLGQGAYNEQFF. The DNA for the CDR3 is TGTGCCAGCAGCTTAGGACAGGGGGCTTACAATGAGCAGTTCTTC.

The J gene is TRBJ2-1, the V gene TRBV9, with 9 bases aligning to TRBD2. The V segment lost 2 bases and the J segment 4 bases; nucleotides outside the gene matches: 13. CDR3 length equals 18 residues. CDR1 is SGDLS and CDR2 is YYNGEE in the germline V gene. The CDR3 DNA sequence: TGTGCCAGCAGCGTTCAGGCTCGCGGGGGGGACACGTACAATGAGCAGTTCTTC. It yields the protein CASSVQARGGDTYNEQFF. Together with reference TRBV9 and TRBJ2-1, the CDR3 gives the full variable domain: DSGVTQTPKHLITATGQRVTLRCSPRSGDLSVYWYQQSLDQGLQFLIQYYNGEERAKGNILERFSAQQFPDLHSELNLSSLELGDSALYFCASSVQARGGDTYNEQFFGPGTRLTVL.

Comments on this clone: The junction does not match germline at one end; this may be a read error. The J gene is TRBJ2-5, the V gene TRBV7-7, with 11 bases that match TRBD1. CDR3 size: 15 residues. The V gene's germline CDR1 is SSHAT and CDR2 FNYEAQ (reference sequence). The CDR3 reads CASSLGGQGVETQYF. The CDR3, as DNA: TGTGCTAGCAGCTTAGGGGGACAGGGGGTAGAGACCCAGTACTTC.

V is TRBV29-1 and J is TRBJ2-3; D gene uncertain. This CDR3 spans 14 amino acids. Trimming took off 5 bases at V and 1 base at J, with 13 bases between the two ends. Germline V gene sequence: CDR1 SQVTM, CDR2 ANQGSEA. The CDR3 sequence: CSVPPGPGTDTQYF. The CDR3 DNA is TGCAGCGTTCCCCCCGGACCAGGCACAGATACGCAGTATTTT.

The chain recombines TRBV7-9 with TRBJ2-7, with TRBD1 matching over 11 bases. The CDR3 totals 15 residues. V trimming: 1 base; J trimming: 2 bases; junction bases outside the gene matches: 1. CDR1 is SEHNR and CDR2 is FQNEAQ in the germline V gene (reference sequence). The CDR3 DNA reads as TGTGCCAGCAGCTTAGAGGGACAGGGGGCCTACGAGCAGTACTTC. The encoded protein is CASSLEGQGAYEQYF.

The chain employs TRBV4-2 and TRBJ1-1; D unclear. Germline loops: CDR1 LGHNA, CDR2 YNFKEQ. V was trimmed by 5 bases and J by 4 bases, leaving 11 bases between them. The CDR3 extends over 13 amino acids. The CDR3 loop reads CASSDTVATEAFF. As DNA, the CDR3 is TGTGCCAGCAGCGATACAGTGGCCACTGAAGCTTTCTTT.

The V and J genes are TRBV2 and TRBJ2-3; D is unclear. Germline V gene sequence: CDR1 SNHLY, CDR2 FYNNEI. This CDR3 spans 12 amino acids. V was cut by 6 bases and J by 5 bases, with 9 bases left in between. The CDR3, as DNA: TGTGCCAGCAGCCCAAGTGGAGATACGCAGTATTTT. This codes for CASSPSGDTQYF. Full variable domain (missing parts from reference TRBV2 and TRBJ2-3): EPEVTQTPSHQVTQMGQEVILRCVPISNHLYFYWYRQILGQKVEFLVSFYNNEISEKSEIFDDQFSVERPDGSNFTLKIRSTKLEDSAMYFCASSPSGDTQYFGPGTRLTVL.

The chain employs TRBV4-1 and TRBJ2-1; tentatively, D is TRBD2 (6 bases). Germline CDR1 reads MGHRA; CDR2 reads YSYEKL. V lost 0 bases to trimming and J lost 4 bases, with 13 bases between them. CDR3 length: 16 amino acids. For the CDR3, the DNA is TGCGCCAGCAGCCAAGATCTTACGGGACTTTACAATGAGCAGTTCTTC. Its translation: CASSQDLTGLYNEQFF.

As regards this clone: Other DNA sequences in the same sample also yield this CDR3. For the CDR3, the DNA is TGTGCCAGCAGTTTGGGCGGTACCTACGAGCAGTACTTC. Residues: CASSLGGTYEQYF. The chain joins TRBV28 to TRBJ2-7; D is undetermined. This CDR3 spans 13 amino acids. The V end was cut by 3 bases, the J end by 2 bases, with 8 bases between. Germline V gene lookup returns CDR1 MDHEN and CDR2 SYDVKM.

This clone was observed a few times. Other DNA sequences in the same sample also yield this CDR3. The chain carries TRBV28 and TRBJ2-7; D remains ambiguous. Trimming took off 4 bases at V and 1 base at J, with 2 bases between the two ends. CDR3 size: 11 residues. Germline CDR1 MDHEN, CDR2 SYDVKM. DNA for the CDR3: TGTGCCAGCAGTTATTCCTACGAGCAGTACTTC. Translating gives CASSYSYEQYF.

The V call is TRBV5-6, the J call TRBJ2-7; no clear D gene. Germline values: CDR1 SGHDT, CDR2 YYEEEE. The CDR3 length is 12 residues. V was trimmed by 4 bases and J by 3 bases, leaving 8 bases between them. In nucleotides, the CDR3 is TGTGCCAGCAGCCAGGAACACTACGAGCAGTACTTC. Translating gives CASSQEHYEQYF. Looking up the rest from reference TRBV5-6 and TRBJ2-7 gives the full variable domain: DAGVTQSPTHLIKTRGQQVTLRCSPKSGHDTVSWYQQALGQGPQFIFQYYEEEERQRGNFPDRFSGHQFPNYSSELNVNALLLGDSALYLCASSQEHYEQYFGPGTRLTVT.

The V and J genes are TRBV19 and TRBJ1-3; 9 bases map to TRBD1. The CDR3 is 16 amino acids. The ends lost 7 bases at V and 0 bases at J; junction bases unmatched: 7. Germline values: CDR1 LNHDA, CDR2 SQIVND (reference sequence). The CDR3: CASTSGTGSSGNTIYF. The CDR3 DNA reads TGTGCCAGTACCTCCGGGACAGGGAGCTCTGGAAACACCATATATTTT.

This clone was observed a single time. In the same sample, other DNA sequences code for this CDR3. V is TRBV6-5 and J is TRBJ2-7; 7 positions match TRBD1. The ends lost 6 bases at V and 2 bases at J; junction bases unmatched: 4. Germline assignment: CDR1 MNHEY and CDR2 SVGAGI. The CDR3 has 13 amino acids. The CDR3, as DNA: TGTGCCAGCAGCCTGGGACAGACCTACGAGCAGTACTTC. Residues: CASSLGQTYEQYF.

This clone was seen only once. This chain joins TRBV9 and TRBJ1-4; D may be TRBD1 (6 bases). V lost 0 bases, J lost 6 bases, and 12 bases lay in between. CDR1 and CDR2 from the germline V gene are SGDLS and YYNGEE. CDR3 length: 15 amino acids. The CDR3 here is CASSVEGRTDEKLFF. The CDR3 coding sequence is TGTGCCAGCAGCGTAGAGGGGAGGACAGATGAAAAACTGTTTTTT.

The chain uses TRBV5-1 and TRBJ2-7; D may be TRBD1 (6 bases). V lost 0 bases, J lost 0 bases, and 16 bases lay in between. The germline V gene has CDR1 SGHRS and CDR2 YFSETQ. CDR3 size: 17 residues. In nucleotides, the CDR3 is TGCGCCAGCAGCTTGGTACCTACAGGGCCTTACTCCTACGAGCAGTACTTC. Its translation: CASSLVPTGPYSYEQYF.

The rearrangement links TRBV5-3 to TRBJ1-2; D is possibly TRBD1 (6 bases). TRBV5-3 is an ORF; its function is uncertain. The CDR3 has 15 residues. V gave up 1 base and J gave up 4 bases, with 14 bases separating them. CDR3: CARSLIRGGFYGYTF. The CDR3 DNA follows: TGTGCCAGAAGCTTGATCAGGGGAGGGTTCTATGGCTACACCTTC.

This chain links TRBV14 with TRBJ2-7; D might be TRBD2 (5 bases). Per germline, CDR1 SGHDN and CDR2 FVKESK. Trimming cost V 2 bases and J 4 bases, with 18 bases left between them. The CDR3 is 16 residues long. CDR3: CASSQKPPRDGYEQYF. For the CDR3, the DNA is TGTGCCAGCAGCCAAAAGCCCCCCCGGGATGGGTACGAGCAGTACTTC.

This chain connects TRBV19 to TRBJ2-5, with no clear D. V lost 5 bases and J lost 4, with 14 bases in between. Germline-derived CDR1 and CDR2 are LNHDA and SQIVND (reference sequence). The CDR3 sequence is 14 residues long. The CDR3 sequence is CASSWVGVGETQYF. Written as DNA, the CDR3 is TGTGCCAGTAGTTGGGTGGGCGTGGGAGAGACCCAGTACTTC. Complete variable domain (other parts from reference TRBV19 and TRBJ2-5): DGGITQSPKYLFRKEGQNVTLSCEQNLNHDAMYWYRQDPGQGLRLIYYSQIVNDFQKGDIAEGYSVSREKKESFPLTVTSAQKNPTAFYLCASSWVGVGETQYFGPGTRLLVL.

This clone was recorded only once. This chain joins TRBV7-6 and TRBJ2-5, with D perhaps matching TRBD2 (6 bases). The germline gives CDR1 SGHVS, CDR2 FNYEAQ. The ends were cut back, 0 bases at V and 4 bases at J, with 9 bases in the middle. The CDR3 loop spans 14 amino acids. The CDR3: CASSLALGGETQYF. In nucleotides, the CDR3 is TGTGCCAGCAGCTTAGCGTTGGGGGGAGAGACCCAGTACTTC.

The CDR3 protein is CASSSEILQGVEYEQYF. The CDR3 DNA sequence: TGCGCCAGCAGCTCAGAAATTTTACAGGGTGTGGAATACGAGCAGTACTTC. The chain uses TRBV4-1 and TRBJ2-7; the D gene is possibly TRBD1 (6 bases). CDR3 length: 17 amino acids. Germline V gives CDR1 MGHRA, CDR2 YSYEKL. Trimming stripped 5 bases from V and 4 bases from J, with 24 bases between.

The chain joins TRBV2 to TRBJ2-2, with D possibly TRBD2 on 6 matching bases. The V gene lost 0 bases and the J gene lost 4 bases, with 18 bases spanning the gap. The CDR3 is made up of 18 amino acids. Germline loops: CDR1 SNHLY, CDR2 FYNNEI. CDR3 bases: TGTGCCAGCAGTGAAGCGCTTCAAGGGACGGAGGGCACCGGGGAGCTGTTTTTT. Amino acids: CASSEALQGTEGTGELFF.

This clone was observed a single time. This chain joins TRBV2 and TRBJ1-3; maybe TRBD1 (5 bases). This CDR3 comprises 17 residues. The germline CDR1 and CDR2 sequences are SNHLY and FYNNEI. Trimming took 7 bases from V and 3 from J, leaving 22 bases between them. CDR3 amino acids: CASTSPRDSEDGNTIYF. DNA for the CDR3: TGTGCCAGCACCTCCCCTCGGGACTCGGAGGATGGAAACACCATATATTTT.

The chain uses TRBV6-5 and TRBJ2-5; D unclear. This CDR3 is built from 15 residues. V dropped 0 bases and J dropped 2 bases, with 10 bases sitting between them. CDR1 and CDR2 from the germline V gene are MNHEY and SVGAGI. The CDR3 sequence is CASSYSQGIQETQYF. The CDR3 nucleotides read TGTGCCAGCAGTTACTCTCAAGGGATACAAGAGACCCAGTACTTC.

The chain is built from TRBV5-1 and TRBJ1-1; 8 positions match TRBD1. The V gene's germline CDR1 is SGHRS and CDR2 YFSETQ. This CDR3 is 15 amino acids long. Unmatched junction bases numbered 2, after V lost 0 bases and J lost 1 base. CDR3 DNA: TGCGCCAGCAGCTTGGGGACAGGGTGGAACACTGAAGCTTTCTTT. It yields the protein CASSLGTGWNTEAFF. The full variable domain, in which reference TRBV5-1 and TRBJ1-1 provide the parts outside the CDR3, is KAGVTQTPRYLIKTRGQQVTLSCSPISGHRSVSWYQQTPGQGLQFLFEYFSETQRNKGNFPGRFSGRQFSNSRSEMNVSTLELGDSALYLCASSLGTGWNTEAFFGQGTRLTVV.